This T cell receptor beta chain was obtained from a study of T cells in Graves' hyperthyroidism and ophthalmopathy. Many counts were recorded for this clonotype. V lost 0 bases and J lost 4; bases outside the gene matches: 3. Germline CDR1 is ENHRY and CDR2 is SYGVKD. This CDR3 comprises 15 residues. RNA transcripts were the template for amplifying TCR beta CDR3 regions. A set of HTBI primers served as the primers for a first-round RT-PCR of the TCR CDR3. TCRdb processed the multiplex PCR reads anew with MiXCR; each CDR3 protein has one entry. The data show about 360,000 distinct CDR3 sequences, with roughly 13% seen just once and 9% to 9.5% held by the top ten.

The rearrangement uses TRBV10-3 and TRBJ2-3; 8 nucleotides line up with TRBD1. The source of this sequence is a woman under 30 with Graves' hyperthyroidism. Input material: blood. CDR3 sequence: CAISESTGDADTQYF. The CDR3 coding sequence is TGTGCCATCAGTGAGTCGACAGGGGATGCAGATACGCAGTATTTT.